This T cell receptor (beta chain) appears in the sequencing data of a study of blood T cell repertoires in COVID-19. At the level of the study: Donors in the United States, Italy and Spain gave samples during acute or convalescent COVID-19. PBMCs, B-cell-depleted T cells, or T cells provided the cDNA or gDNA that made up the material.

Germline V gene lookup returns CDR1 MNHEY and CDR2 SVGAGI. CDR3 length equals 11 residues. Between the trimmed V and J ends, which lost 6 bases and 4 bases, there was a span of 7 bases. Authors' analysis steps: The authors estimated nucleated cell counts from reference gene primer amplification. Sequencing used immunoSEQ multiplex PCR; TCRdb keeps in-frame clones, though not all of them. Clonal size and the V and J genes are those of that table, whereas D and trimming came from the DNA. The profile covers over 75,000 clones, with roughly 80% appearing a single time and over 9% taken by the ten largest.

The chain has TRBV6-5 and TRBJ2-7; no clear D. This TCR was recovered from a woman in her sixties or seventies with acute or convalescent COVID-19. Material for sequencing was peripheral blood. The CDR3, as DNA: TGTGCCAGCAGGGAGACTTACGAGCAGTACTTC. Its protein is CASRETYEQYF.